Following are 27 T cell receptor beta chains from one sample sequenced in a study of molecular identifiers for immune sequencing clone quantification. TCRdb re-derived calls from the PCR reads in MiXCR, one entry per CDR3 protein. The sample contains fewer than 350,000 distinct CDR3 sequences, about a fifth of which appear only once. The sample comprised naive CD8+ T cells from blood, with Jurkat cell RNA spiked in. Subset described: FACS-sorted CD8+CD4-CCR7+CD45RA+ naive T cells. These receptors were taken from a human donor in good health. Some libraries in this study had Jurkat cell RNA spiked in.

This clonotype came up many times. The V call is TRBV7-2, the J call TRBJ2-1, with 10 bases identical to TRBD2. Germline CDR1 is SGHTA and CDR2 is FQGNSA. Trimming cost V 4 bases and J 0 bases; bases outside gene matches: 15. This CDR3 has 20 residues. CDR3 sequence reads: CASSYSTGLAILSSYNEQFF. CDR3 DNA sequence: TGTGCCAGCAGCTACTCTACGGGACTAGCGATCCTTAGCTCCTACAATGAGCAGTTCTTC.

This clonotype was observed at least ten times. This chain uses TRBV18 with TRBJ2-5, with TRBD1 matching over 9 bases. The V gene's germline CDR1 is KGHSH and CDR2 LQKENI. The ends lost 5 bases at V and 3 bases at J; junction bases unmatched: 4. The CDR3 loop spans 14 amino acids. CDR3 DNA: TGTGCCAGCTCATCCGGGACAGGGAAAGAGACCCAGTACTTC. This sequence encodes CASSSGTGKETQYF.

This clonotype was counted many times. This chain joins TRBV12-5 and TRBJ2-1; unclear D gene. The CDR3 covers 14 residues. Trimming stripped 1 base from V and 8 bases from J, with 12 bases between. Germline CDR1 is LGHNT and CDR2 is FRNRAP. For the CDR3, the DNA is TGTGCTAGTGGTTTGGGCCCGGCCGCGGATGAGCAGTTCTTC. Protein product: CASGLGPAADEQFF.

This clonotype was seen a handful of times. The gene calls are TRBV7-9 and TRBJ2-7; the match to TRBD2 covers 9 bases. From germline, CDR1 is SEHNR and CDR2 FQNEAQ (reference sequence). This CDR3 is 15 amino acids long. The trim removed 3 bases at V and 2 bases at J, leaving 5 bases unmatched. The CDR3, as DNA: TGTGCCAGCAGCTTTAGCGGGGGCGAGACCTACGAGCAGTACTTC. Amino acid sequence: CASSFSGGETYEQYF. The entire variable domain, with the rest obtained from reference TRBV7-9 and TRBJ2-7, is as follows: DTGVSQNPRHKITKRGQNVTFRCDPISEHNRLYWYRQTLGQGPEFLTYFQNEAQLEKSRLLSDRFSAERPKGSFSTLEIQRTEQGDSAMYLCASSFSGGETYEQYFGPGTRLTVT.

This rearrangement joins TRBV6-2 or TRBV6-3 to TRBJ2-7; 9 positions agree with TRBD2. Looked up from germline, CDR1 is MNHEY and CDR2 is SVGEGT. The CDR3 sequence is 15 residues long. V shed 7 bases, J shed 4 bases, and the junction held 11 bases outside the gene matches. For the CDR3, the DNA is TGTGCCAGCAATCCCCGGGGACTAGCACCTTACGAGCAGTACTTC. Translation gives CASNPRGLAPYEQYF.

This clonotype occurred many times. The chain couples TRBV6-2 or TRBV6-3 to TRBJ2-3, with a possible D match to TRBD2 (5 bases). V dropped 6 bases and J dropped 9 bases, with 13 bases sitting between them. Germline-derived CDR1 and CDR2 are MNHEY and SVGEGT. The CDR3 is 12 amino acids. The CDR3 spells CASRDFSGTQYF. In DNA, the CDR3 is TGTGCCAGCAGGGACTTCTCGGGGACGCAGTATTTT.

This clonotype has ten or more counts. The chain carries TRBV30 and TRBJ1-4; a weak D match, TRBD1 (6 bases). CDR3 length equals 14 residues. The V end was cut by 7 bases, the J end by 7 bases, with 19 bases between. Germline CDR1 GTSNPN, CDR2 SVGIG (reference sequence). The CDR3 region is CASSELGGREKLFF. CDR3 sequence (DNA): TGTGCCTCTTCCGAGCTTGGGGGGCGTGAAAAACTGTTTTTT.

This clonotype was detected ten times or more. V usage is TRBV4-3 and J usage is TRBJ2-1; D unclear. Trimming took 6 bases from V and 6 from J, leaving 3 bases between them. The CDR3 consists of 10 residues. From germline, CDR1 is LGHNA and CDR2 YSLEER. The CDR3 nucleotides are TGCGCCAGCAGAGTCAATGAGCAGTTCTTC. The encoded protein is CASRVNEQFF.

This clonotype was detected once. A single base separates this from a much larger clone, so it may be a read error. The CDR3 region is CASSYSTGGGNEQSF. CDR3 DNA sequence: TGTGCCAGCAGTTACTCAACCGGGGGAGGCAATGAGCAGTCCTTC. This sequence joins TRBV6-5 and TRBJ2-1, with D perhaps TRBD2 (6 bases). This CDR3 contains 15 residues. Germline assignment: CDR1 MNHEY and CDR2 SVGAGI.

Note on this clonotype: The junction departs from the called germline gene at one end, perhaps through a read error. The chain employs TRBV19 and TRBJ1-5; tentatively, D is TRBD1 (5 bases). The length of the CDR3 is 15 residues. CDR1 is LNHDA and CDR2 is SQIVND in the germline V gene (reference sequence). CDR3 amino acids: CASSIGQLGGQPRHF. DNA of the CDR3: TGTGCCAGTAGTATAGGACAGTTGGGGGGTCAGCCCCGGCATTTT.

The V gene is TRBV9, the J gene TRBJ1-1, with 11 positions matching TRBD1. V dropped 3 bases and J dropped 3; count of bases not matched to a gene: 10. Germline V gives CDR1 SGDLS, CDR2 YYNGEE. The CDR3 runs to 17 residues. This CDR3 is CASSAVDRGRSDTEAFF. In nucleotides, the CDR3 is TGTGCCAGCAGCGCCGTGGACAGGGGGCGGTCGGACACTGAAGCTTTCTTT.

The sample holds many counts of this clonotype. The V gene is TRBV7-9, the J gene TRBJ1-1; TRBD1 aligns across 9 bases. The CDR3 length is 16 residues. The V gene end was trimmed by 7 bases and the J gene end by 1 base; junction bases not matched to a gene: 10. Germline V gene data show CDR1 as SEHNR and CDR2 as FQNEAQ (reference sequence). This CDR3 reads CASTRTGDARNTEAFF. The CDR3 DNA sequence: TGTGCCAGCACCAGGACAGGGGACGCAAGGAACACTGAAGCTTTCTTT.

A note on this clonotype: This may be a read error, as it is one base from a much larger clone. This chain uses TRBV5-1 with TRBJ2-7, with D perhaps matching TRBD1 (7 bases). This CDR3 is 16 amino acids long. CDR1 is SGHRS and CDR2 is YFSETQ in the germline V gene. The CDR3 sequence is CASSLGGDSPSYERYF. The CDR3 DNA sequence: TGCGCCAGCAGCTTGGGGGGGGACAGTCCCTCCTACGAGCGGTACTTC.

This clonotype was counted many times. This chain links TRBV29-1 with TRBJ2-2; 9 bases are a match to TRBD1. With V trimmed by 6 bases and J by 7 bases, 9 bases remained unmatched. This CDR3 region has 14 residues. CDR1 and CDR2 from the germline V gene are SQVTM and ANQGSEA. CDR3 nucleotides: TGCAGCGTAGAGGGGACAGGGCGAGACGGGGAGCTGTTTTTT. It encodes CSVEGTGRDGELFF.

Here the CDR3 DNA reads TGTGCCAGCAGCCACTGGGAGCGAGAGGATCGAGAGACCCAGTACTTC. This encodes CASSHWEREDRETQYF. V gene TRBV11-2 combines with J gene TRBJ2-5; perhaps TRBD2 as D (5 bases). Trimming left V 5 bases short and J 4 bases short, with 20 bases between. Per the germline V gene, CDR1 is SGHAT and CDR2 is FQNNGV. The CDR3 sequence is 16 residues long.

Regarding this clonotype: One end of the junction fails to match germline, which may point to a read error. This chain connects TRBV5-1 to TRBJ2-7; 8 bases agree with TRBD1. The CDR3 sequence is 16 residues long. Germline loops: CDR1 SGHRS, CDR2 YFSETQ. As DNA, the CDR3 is TGCGCCAGCGGCTTGGAAAACCGGGACAGGACCTACGAGCAGTACTTC. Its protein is CASGLENRDRTYEQYF.

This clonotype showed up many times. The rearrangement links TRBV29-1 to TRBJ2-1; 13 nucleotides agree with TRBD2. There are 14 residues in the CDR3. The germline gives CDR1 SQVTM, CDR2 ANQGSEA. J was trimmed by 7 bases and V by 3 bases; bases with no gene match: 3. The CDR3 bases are TGCAGCGTTGAGGGGACTAGCGGGATAAATGAGCAGTTCTTC. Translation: CSVEGTSGINEQFF.

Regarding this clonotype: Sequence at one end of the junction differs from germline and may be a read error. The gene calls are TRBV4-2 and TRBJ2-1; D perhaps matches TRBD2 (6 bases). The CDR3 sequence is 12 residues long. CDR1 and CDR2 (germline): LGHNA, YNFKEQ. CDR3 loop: CASSQSGVEQSF. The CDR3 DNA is TGTGCCAGCAGCCAATCGGGAGTCGAGCAGTCCTTC.

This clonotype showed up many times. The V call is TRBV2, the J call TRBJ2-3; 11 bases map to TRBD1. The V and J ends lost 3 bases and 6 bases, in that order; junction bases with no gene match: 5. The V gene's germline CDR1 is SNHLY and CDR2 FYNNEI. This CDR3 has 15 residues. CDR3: CASSDPDRGLDTQYF. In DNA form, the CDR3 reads TGTGCCAGCAGTGACCCGGACAGGGGGCTGGATACGCAGTATTTT.

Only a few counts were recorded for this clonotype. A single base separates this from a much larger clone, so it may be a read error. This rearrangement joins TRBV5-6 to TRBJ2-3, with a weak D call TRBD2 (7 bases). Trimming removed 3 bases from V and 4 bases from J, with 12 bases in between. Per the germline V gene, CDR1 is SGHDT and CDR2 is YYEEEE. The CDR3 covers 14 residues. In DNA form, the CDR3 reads TGTGCCAGCAGCTGGGGGGGCTTCGCAGATACGCAGTATTTT. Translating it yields CASSWGGFADTQYF. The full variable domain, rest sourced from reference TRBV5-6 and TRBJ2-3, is DAGVTQSPTHLIKTRGQQVTLRCSPKSGHDTVSWYQQALGQGPQFIFQYYEEEERQRGNFPDRFSGHQFPNYSSELNVNALLLGDSALYLCASSWGGFADTQYFGPGTRLTVL.

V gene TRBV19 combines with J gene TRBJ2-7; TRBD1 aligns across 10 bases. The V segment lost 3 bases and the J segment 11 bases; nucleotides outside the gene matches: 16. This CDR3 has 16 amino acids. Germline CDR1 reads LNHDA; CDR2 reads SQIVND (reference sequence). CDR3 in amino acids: CASSIPYPPDRGREYF. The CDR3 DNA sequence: TGTGCCAGTAGTATTCCCTACCCCCCTGACAGGGGGCGAGAGTACTTC.

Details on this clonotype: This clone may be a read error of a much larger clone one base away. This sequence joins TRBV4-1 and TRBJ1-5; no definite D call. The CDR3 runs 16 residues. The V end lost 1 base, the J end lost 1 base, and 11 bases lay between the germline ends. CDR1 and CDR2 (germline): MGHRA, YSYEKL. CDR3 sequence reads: CASSQVGGESNQPQHF. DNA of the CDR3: TGCGCCAGCAGCCAAGTCGGTGGGGAAAGCAATCAGCCCCAGCATTTT.

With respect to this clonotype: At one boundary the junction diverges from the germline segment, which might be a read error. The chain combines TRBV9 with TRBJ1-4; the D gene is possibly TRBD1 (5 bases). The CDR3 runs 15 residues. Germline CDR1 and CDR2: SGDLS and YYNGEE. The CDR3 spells CASSVDGGMDEELFF. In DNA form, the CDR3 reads TGTGCCAGCAGCGTAGATGGGGGTATGGATGAAGAACTGTTTTTT.

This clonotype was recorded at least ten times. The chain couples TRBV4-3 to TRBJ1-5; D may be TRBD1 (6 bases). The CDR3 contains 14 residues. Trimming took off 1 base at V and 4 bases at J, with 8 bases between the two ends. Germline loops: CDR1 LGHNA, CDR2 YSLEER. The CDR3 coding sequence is TGCGCCAGCAGCCAAGGGACAGCAAATCAGCCCCAGCATTTT. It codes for CASSQGTANQPQHF.

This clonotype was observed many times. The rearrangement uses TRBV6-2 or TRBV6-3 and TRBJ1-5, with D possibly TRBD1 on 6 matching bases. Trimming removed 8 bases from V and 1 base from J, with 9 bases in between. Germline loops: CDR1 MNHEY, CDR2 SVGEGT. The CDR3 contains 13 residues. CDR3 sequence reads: CASRGQSNQPQHF. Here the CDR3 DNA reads TGTGCCAGCCGTGGACAGAGCAATCAGCCCCAGCATTTT.

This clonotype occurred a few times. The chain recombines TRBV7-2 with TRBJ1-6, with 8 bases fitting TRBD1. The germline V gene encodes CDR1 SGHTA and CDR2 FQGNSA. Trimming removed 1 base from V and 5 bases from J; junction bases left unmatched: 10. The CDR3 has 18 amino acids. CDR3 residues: CASSLDPLSTGDNSPLHF. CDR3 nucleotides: TGTGCCAGCAGCTTAGACCCACTTTCGACAGGGGATAATTCACCCCTCCACTTT.

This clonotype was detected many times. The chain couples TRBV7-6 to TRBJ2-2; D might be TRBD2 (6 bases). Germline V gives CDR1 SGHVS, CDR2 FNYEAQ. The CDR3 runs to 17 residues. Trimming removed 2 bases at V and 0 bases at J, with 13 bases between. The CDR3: CASSLPLGGANTGELFF. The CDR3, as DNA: TGTGCCAGCAGCTTACCTCTGGGCGGGGCGAACACCGGGGAGCTGTTTTTT.